The present entry profiles one T cell receptor beta chain with its context. Its antigen is not identified. A read error may account for a junction end that differs from germline. This specimen belongs to a study of CD8+ T cells in alopecia areata. Background on the study: Twice daily, treated patients received 5 to 10 mg of oral tofacitinib.

This CDR3 region has 14 residues. Germline assignment: CDR1 SGHRS and CDR2 YFSETQ. Study-level results: Having just one nonresponder leaves the connection between baseline CD8+ expansion and response unresolved. TCRs were shared less clearly across patients than in mice, possibly for HLA-related reasons.

Extraction and reverse transcription of RNA yielded cDNA as the sequencing template. Produced via immunoSEQ multiplex PCR; TCRdb's table is partial and in-frame only. The table includes roughly 100,000 clones, about nine tenths detected once. Described treatment: oral pan-JAK inhibitor, 5-10 mg twice daily. Punch biopsies of lesional scalp, plus peripheral blood, were taken from alopecia areata patients. The source of this sequence is a human donor with alopecia areata. V gene TRBV5-1 combines with J gene TRBJ2-5, with 7 bases aligning to TRBD2. The sample here was CD8+ T cells sorted from blood, taken around week 30, from a patient treated with tofacitinib. CDR3: CASSREAFQEAQYF. Written as DNA, the CDR3 is TGCGCCAGCAGCCGGGAGGCGTTCCAAGAGGCCCAGTACTTC.